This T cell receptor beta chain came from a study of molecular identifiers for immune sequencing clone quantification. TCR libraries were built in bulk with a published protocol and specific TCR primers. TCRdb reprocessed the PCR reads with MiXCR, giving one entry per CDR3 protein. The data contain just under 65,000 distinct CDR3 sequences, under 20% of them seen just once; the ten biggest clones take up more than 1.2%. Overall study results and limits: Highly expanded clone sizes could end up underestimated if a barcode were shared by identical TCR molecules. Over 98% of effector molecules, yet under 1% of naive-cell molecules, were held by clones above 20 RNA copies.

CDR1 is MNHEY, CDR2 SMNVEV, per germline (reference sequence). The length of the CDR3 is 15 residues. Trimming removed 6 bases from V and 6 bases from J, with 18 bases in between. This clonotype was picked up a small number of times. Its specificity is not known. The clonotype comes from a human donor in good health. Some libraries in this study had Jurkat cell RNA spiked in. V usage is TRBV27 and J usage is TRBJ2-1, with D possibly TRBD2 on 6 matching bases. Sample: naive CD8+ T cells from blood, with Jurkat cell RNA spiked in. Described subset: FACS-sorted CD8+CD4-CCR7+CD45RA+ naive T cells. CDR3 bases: TGTGCCAGCAGGGCCCTTGGGGGGACTTCCAATGAGCAGTTCTTC. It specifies CASRALGGTSNEQFF.